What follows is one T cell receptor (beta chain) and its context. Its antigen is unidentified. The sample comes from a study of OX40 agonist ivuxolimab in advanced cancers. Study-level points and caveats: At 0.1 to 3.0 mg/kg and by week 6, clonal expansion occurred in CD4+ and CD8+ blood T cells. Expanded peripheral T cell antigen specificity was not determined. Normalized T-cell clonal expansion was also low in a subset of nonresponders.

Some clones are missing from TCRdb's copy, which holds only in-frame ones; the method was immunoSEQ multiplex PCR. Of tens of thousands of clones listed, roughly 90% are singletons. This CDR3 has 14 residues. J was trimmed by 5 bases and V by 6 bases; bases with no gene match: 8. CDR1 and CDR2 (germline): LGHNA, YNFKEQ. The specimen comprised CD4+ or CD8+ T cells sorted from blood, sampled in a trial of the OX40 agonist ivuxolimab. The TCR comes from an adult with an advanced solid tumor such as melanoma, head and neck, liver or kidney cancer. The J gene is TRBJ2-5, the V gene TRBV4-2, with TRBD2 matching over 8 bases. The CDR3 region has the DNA TGTGCCAGCAGAGAAAGCGGGAGTCATGAGACCCAGTACTTC. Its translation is CASRESGSHETQYF.